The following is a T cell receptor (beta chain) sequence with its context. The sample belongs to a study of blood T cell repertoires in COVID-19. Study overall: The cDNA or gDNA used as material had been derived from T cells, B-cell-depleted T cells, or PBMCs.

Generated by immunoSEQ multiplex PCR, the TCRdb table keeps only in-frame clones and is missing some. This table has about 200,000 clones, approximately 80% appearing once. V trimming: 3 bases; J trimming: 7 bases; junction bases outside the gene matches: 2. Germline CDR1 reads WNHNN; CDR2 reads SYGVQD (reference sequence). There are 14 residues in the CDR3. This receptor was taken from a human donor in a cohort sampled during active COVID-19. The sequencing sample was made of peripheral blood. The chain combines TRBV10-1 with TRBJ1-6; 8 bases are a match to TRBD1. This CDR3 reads CASSETGGNSPLHF. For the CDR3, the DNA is TGCGCCAGCAGTGAAACAGGGGGAAATTCACCCCTCCACTTT.